This T cell receptor beta chain is drawn from a study of T cell repertoires in cytomegalovirus infection. In TCRdb, the reads were re-called with MiXCR into one record per CDR3 protein. The data contain 370,000 or so distinct CDR3 sequences, 34% of them seen just once; the ten biggest clones take up less than 15%. Germline loops: CDR1 MNHNS, CDR2 SASEGT. J was trimmed by 7 bases and V by 7 bases; bases with no gene match: 10. This CDR3 has 15 residues. Worth noting for this clonotype: Its antigen remains unidentified.

The chain combines TRBV6-1 with TRBJ1-3, with 10 bases that match TRBD1. The starting material was cultured PBMCs, obtained from culture after CMV antigen stimulation. The sequence was collected from a human donor in good health (CMV status not recorded). Some clones in this sample may be carry-over from other donors' samples. CDR3 residues: CASIPAGTGANTIYF. CDR3 DNA sequence: TGTGCCAGCATTCCGGCCGGGACAGGGGCGAACACCATATATTTT.